The entry below describes one T cell receptor (beta chain). Its antigen is not known. Profiling relied on immunoSEQ multiplex PCR, and the TCRdb table lists in-frame clones only, not all of them. This sample has 5,500 to 6,500 clones; 75% to 85% occur once, and the top ten carry 6.1%. This CDR3 has 14 amino acids. Germline V gene sequence: CDR1 LNHDA, CDR2 SQIVND (reference sequence). The V and J ends lost 5 bases and 4 bases respectively, with 9 bases between them. Tumor samples were taken before definitive surgery or chemotherapy. This entry comes from a study of high-grade serous ovarian cancer treatment subgroups. Study as a whole: Samples averaged approximately 14,000 reads and several thousand unique TCR beta rearrangements. Points from the study as a whole: Only CDR3 was analyzed; CDR1 and CDR2 were not. TCR relatedness rose with neoantigen level and trended with mutation load. Tumors within one patient showed repertoire similarity of roughly 0.11 to 0.8.

The receptor was isolated from a human donor with high-grade serous ovarian cancer. The sample comprised tumor tissue. V gene TRBV19 combines with J gene TRBJ1-6; D possibly corresponds to TRBD1 (5 bases). This chain's CDR3 is CASSADSYNSPLHF. CDR3 sequence (DNA): TGTGCCAGTAGTGCCGACAGTTATAATTCACCCCTCCACTTT.